The 9 T cell receptor beta chains in this list originate from one sample, sequenced in a study of cytomegalovirus exposure and HLA in healthy donors. Primers included in the PCR were 60 Vbeta and 13 Jbeta primers. The method was immunoSEQ multiplex PCR; TCRdb's version includes in-frame clones alone and lacks a portion of them. Here the sample spans about 100,000 clones, approximately 75% being singletons. The sequencing input was PBMCs. The origin of the receptors is a woman aged 70-85 years in good health and CMV-seropositive.

The chain joins TRBV7-2 to TRBJ1-5; 9 nucleotides match TRBD1. The CDR3 consists of 17 residues. Looked up from germline, CDR1 is SGHTA and CDR2 is FQGNSA. With 2 bases clipped from V and 3 bases from J, the junction kept 8 bases outside the gene matches. The CDR3 spells CASSLFSGQGNNQPQHF. CDR3 DNA sequence: TGTGCCAGCAGCTTATTCTCGGGACAGGGAAACAATCAGCCCCAGCATTTT.

This clone showed up just once. The CDR3 ends on some other residue instead of the conserved phenylalanine or tryptophan, so this is likely a read error. The DNA is left out, because the CDR3 cannot be placed on it with certainty; the CDR3 is given as TCRdb lists it. The chain couples TRBV28 to TRBJ1-2; TRBD1 was called by the table and not checked on the DNA. Germline-derived CDR1 and CDR2 are MDHEN and SYDVKM. From its first to its last residue, the CDR3 has 12 amino acids. CDR3: CASSGRTEPITL.

The genes are TRBV28 and TRBJ1-2; D unresolved. The CDR3 is 15 amino acids. Trimming removed 6 bases at V and 0 bases at J, with 14 bases between. The germline CDR1 and CDR2 sequences are MDHEN and SYDVKM. The CDR3 protein is CASSPLDGANYGYTF. CDR3 bases: TGTGCCAGCAGCCCCCTTGACGGGGCTAACTATGGCTACACCTTC.

V usage is TRBV6-6 and J usage is TRBJ2-5, with 7 nucleotides matching TRBD2. The CDR3 runs to 12 residues. Trimming removed 8 bases from V and 5 bases from J; junction bases left unmatched: 5. Germline lookup yields CDR1 MNHNY and CDR2 SVGAGI (reference sequence). The CDR3 sequence: CASRRGGETQYF. CDR3 bases: TGTGCCAGCCGACGGGGAGGGGAGACCCAGTACTTC.

V gene TRBV5-6 combines with J gene TRBJ2-5; 11 bases align to TRBD1. The CDR3 is 16 residues long. Trimming at V came to 4 bases and at J to 4 bases, leaving 9 bases not matched to a gene. CDR1 is SGHDT, CDR2 YYEEEE, per germline. CDR3 DNA sequence: TGTGCCAGCAGCACGGGACAGGGGGTTGGTCGAGAGACCCAGTACTTC. Protein: CASSTGQGVGRETQYF.

The chain links TRBV5-1 to TRBJ1-6; tentatively, D is TRBD1 (5 bases). Trimming removed 4 bases from V and 7 bases from J, with 15 bases in between. The CDR3 totals 15 residues. CDR1 is SGHRS, CDR2 YFSETQ, per germline. The CDR3 is CASSPDTSRNSPLHF. The CDR3 DNA is TGCGCCAGCAGCCCGGACACTTCTCGGAATTCACCCCTCCACTTT.

The CDR3 nucleotides read TGTGCCAGCAGTTTAATCAGGGGCGCAACTAATGAAAAACTGTTTTTT. This codes for CASSLIRGATNEKLFF. The V and J genes are TRBV27 and TRBJ1-4; TRBD1 is a possible D gene (6 bases). V was shortened by 2 bases and J by 0 bases, with 10 bases between the two germline ends. CDR3 length equals 16 residues. The V gene's germline CDR1 is MNHEY and CDR2 SMNVEV (reference sequence).

V usage is TRBV5-1 and J usage is TRBJ1-2; D gene ambiguous. Trimming pared 4 bases from V and 6 bases from J, leaving 10 bases between. The CDR3 runs to 12 residues. Per germline, CDR1 SGHRS and CDR2 YFSETQ. In DNA, the CDR3 is TGCGCCAGCAGCCGAACAGCCGATGGCTACACCTTC. Its translation is CASSRTADGYTF. The entire variable domain, with the rest obtained from reference TRBV5-1 and TRBJ1-2, is as follows: KAGVTQTPRYLIKTRGQQVTLSCSPISGHRSVSWYQQTPGQGLQFLFEYFSETQRNKGNFPGRFSGRQFSNSRSEMNVSTLELGDSALYLCASSRTADGYTFGSGTRLTVV.

This rearrangement joins TRBV5-6 to TRBJ2-1; D remains unclear. The germline CDR1 and CDR2 sequences are SGHDT and YYEEEE. V shed 4 bases and J shed 0 bases, with 11 bases lying between them. CDR3 length: 15 residues. CDR3 nucleotide sequence: TGTGCCAGCAGCCTTGGGCTGAGCTCCTACAATGAGCAGTTCTTC. Translating it yields CASSLGLSSYNEQFF. Together with reference TRBV5-6 and TRBJ2-1, the CDR3 gives the full variable domain: DAGVTQSPTHLIKTRGQQVTLRCSPKSGHDTVSWYQQALGQGPQFIFQYYEEEERQRGNFPDRFSGHQFPNYSSELNVNALLLGDSALYLCASSLGLSSYNEQFFGPGTRLTVL.